The following is a TCR beta chain sequence with its context. This sample is drawn from a study of human T cells and chemical hapten exposure. TCRdb fed the RACE reads into MiXCR, producing one record per CDR3 protein. The sample lists over 65,000 distinct CDR3 sequences, around a tenth occurring once. V was pared by 3 bases and J by 5 bases, with 13 bases between. CDR3 size: 13 residues. CDR1 and CDR2 (germline): SQVTM, ANQGSEA. Time point noted: patch test 1, 2 weeks after DPC sensitization. Treatment reported: therapeutic diphenylcyclopropenone sensitization with weekly scalp DPC. Alopecia patients, 18 to 70 years old and DPC-suitable, served as donors.

The chain combines TRBV29-1 with TRBJ2-5; maybe TRBD1 (5 bases). This TCR came from a woman in her 50s with alopecia areata. Some clones in this sample may be carry-over from other donors' samples. The sample here was whole blood, taken in connection with sensitization to the hapten diphenylcyclopropenone (DPC). This chain's CDR3 is CSVENRLSETQYF. The CDR3 nucleotides are TGCAGCGTTGAGAACAGGTTATCTGAGACCCAGTACTTC.